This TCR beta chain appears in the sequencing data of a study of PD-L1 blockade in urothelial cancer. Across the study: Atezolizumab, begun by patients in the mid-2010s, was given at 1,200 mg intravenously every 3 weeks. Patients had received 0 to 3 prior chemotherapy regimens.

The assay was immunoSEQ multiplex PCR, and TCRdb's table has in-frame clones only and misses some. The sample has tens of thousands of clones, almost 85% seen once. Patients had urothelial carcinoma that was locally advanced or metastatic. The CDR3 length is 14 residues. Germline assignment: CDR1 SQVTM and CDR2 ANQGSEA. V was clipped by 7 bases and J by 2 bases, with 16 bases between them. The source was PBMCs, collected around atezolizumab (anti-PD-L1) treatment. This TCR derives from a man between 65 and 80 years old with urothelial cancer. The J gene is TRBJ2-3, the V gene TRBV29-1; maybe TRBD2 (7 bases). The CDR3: CSAEGRGATDTQYF. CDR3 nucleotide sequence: TGCAGCGCAGAAGGTCGGGGGGCCACAGATACGCAGTATTTT.